This T cell receptor (beta chain) was retrieved from a study of blood T cell repertoires in COVID-19. On the study more broadly: Symptom resolution, clearance, or two negative PCRs marked the recovered donors of Cohort 3. The United States, Italy and Spain provided the acute and convalescent COVID-19 samples.

Generated by immunoSEQ multiplex PCR, the TCRdb table keeps only in-frame clones and is missing some. The table shows hundreds of thousands of clones, with around 87% occurring only once. In terms of age and location, participants ranged from roughly 18 to 95 years and lived in fewer than 30 US areas. Participant reports of clinical history set cohort assignment. The receptor was derived from a man aged 40-50 years in a cohort exposed to, infected with or recovered from COVID-19 (not recorded which). The sequencing sample was made of PBMCs or T cells enriched from blood (not recorded which).

CDR3 protein: CASKRLAGVDYEQYF. CDR3 coding DNA: TGTGCCAGCAAGCGACTAGCGGGAGTGGACTACGAGCAGTACTTC. This sequence joins TRBV19 and TRBJ2-7; 12 nucleotides agree with TRBD2. V trimming: 9 bases; J trimming: 3 bases; junction bases outside the gene matches: 9. This CDR3 has 15 amino acids. Germline V lookup: CDR1 LNHDA, CDR2 SQIVND (reference sequence).